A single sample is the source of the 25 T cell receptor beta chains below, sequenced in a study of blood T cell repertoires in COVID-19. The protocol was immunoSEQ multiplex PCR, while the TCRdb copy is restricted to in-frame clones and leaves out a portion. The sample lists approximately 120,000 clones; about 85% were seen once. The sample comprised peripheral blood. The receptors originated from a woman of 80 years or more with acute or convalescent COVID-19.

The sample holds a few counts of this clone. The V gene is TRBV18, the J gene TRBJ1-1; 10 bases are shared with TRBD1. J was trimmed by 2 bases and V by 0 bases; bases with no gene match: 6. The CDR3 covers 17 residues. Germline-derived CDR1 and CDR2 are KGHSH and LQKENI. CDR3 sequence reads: CASSPPFGTGANTEAFF. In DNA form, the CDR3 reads TGTGCCAGCTCACCACCCTTCGGGACAGGGGCCAACACTGAAGCTTTCTTT.

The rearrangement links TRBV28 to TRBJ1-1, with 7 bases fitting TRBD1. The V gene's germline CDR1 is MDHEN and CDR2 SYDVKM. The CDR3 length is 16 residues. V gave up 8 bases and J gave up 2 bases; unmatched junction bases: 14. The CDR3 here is CASSHTAGTANTEAFF. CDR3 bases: TGTGCCAGCTCTCACACCGCCGGGACAGCCAACACTGAAGCTTTCTTT.

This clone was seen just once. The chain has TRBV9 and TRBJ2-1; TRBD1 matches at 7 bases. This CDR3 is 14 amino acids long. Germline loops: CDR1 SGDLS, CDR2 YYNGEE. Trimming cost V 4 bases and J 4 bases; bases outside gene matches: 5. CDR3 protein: CASSQGQSYNEQFF. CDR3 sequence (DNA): TGTGCCAGCAGCCAGGGACAGTCTTACAATGAGCAGTTCTTC.

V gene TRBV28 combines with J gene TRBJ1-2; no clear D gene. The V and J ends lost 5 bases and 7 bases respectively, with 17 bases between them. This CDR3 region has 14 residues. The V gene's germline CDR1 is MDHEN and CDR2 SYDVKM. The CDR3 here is CASSRGSGERGYTF. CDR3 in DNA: TGTGCCAGCAGTCGCGGCTCCGGGGAGCGTGGCTACACCTTC.

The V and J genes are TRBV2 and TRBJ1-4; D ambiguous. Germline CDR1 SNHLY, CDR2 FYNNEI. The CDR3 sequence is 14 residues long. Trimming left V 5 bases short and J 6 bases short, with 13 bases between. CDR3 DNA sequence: TGTGCCAGCAGTTTCATTTCAGGATATGAAAAACTGTTTTTT. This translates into CASSFISGYEKLFF.

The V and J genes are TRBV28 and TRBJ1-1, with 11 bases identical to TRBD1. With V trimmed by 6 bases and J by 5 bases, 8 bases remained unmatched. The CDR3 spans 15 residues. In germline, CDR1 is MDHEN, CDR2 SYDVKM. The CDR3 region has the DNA TGTGCCAGCAGGGAATCCGGGACAGGGGGAACTGAAGCTTTCTTT. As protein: CASRESGTGGTEAFF.

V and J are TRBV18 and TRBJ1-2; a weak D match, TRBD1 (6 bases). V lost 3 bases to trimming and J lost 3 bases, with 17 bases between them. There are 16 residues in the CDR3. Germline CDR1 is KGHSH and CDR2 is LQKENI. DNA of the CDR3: TGTGCCAGCTCACCCGCTACAGGGTTGGGAGACTATGGCTACACCTTC. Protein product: CASSPATGLGDYGYTF.

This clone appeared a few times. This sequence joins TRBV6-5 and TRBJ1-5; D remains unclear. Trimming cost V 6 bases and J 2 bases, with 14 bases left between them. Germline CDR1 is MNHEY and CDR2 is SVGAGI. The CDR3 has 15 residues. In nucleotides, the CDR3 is TGTGCCAGCAGGATAGGTTGGGGAGGCAATCAGCCCCAGCATTTT. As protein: CASRIGWGGNQPQHF.

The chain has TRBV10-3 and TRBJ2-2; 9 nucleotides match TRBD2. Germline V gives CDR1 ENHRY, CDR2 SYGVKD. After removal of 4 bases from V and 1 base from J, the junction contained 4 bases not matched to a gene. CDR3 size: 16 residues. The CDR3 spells CAISAPSGVNTGELFF. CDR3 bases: TGTGCCATCAGTGCTCCTAGCGGGGTGAACACCGGGGAGCTGTTTTTT.

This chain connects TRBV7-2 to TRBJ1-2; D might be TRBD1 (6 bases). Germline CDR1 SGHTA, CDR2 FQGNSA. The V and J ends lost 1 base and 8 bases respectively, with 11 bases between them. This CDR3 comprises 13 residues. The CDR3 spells CASSLVSRGGYTF. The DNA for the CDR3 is TGTGCCAGCAGCTTAGTTTCCAGGGGCGGCTACACCTTC.

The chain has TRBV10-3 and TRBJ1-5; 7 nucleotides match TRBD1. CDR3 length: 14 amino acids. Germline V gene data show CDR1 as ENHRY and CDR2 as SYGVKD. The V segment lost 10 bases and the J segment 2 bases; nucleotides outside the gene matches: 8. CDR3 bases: TGTGCCACGAGCAGGGGGTCCGGCAATCAGCCCCAGCATTTT. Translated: CATSRGSGNQPQHF.

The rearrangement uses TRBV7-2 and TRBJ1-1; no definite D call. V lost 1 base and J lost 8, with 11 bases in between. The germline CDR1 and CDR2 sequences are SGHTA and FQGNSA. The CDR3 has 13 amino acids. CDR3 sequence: CASSLDEKPEAFF. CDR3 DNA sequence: TGTGCCAGCAGCTTAGACGAGAAGCCAGAAGCTTTCTTT.

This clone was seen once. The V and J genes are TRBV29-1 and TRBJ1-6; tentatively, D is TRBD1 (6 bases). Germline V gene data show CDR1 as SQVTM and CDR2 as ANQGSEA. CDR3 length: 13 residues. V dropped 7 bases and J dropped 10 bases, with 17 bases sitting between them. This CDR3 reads CSASDSRVSPLHF. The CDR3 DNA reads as TGCAGCGCCTCGGACAGCCGGGTGTCACCCCTCCACTTT.

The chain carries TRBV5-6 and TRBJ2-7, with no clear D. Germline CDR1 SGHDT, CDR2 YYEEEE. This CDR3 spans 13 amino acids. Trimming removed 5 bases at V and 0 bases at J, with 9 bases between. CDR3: CASSTTLSYEQYF. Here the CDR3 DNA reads TGTGCCAGCAGTACGACACTCTCCTACGAGCAGTACTTC.

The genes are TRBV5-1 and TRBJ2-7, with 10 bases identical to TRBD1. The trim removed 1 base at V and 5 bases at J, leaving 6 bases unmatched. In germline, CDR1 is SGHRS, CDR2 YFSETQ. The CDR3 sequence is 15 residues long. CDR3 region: CASSLYETGGNEQYF. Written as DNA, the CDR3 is TGCGCCAGCAGCTTGTATGAGACAGGGGGCAACGAGCAGTACTTC. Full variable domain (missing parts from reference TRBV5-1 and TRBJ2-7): KAGVTQTPRYLIKTRGQQVTLSCSPISGHRSVSWYQQTPGQGLQFLFEYFSETQRNKGNFPGRFSGRQFSNSRSEMNVSTLELGDSALYLCASSLYETGGNEQYFGPGTRLTVT.

CDR3 bases: TGTGCCAGCTCAAGGGCGGGGGATGGCTACACCTTC. Its protein product is CASSRAGDGYTF. This chain uses TRBV18 with TRBJ1-2, with D possibly matching TRBD1 (5 bases). The CDR3 is 12 residues long. The ends were cut back, 5 bases at V and 6 bases at J, with 10 bases in the middle. The germline CDR1 and CDR2 sequences are KGHSH and LQKENI.

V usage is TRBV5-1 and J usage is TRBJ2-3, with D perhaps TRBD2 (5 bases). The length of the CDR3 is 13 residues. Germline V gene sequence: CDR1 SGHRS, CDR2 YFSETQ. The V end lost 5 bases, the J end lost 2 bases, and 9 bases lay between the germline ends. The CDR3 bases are TGCGCCAGCAGGACTACACCCACAGATACGCAGTATTTT. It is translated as CASRTTPTDTQYF.

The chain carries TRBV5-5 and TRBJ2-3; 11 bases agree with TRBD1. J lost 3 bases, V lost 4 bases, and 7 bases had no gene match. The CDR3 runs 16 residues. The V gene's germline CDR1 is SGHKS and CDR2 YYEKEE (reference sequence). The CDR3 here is CASSTGGTGGTDTQYF. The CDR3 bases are TGTGCCAGCAGCACCGGAGGGACAGGGGGGACAGATACGCAGTATTTT.

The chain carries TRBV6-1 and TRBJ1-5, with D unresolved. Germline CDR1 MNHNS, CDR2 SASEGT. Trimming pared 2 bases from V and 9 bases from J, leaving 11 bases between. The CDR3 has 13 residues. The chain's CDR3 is CASSELGGSPQHF. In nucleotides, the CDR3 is TGTGCCAGCAGTGAATTGGGCGGGTCGCCCCAGCATTTT.

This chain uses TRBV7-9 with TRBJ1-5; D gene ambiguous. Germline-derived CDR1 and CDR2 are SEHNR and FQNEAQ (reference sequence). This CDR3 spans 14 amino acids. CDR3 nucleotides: TGTTCCCCGAGGAGCAGATATAGCAATCAGCCCCAGCATTTT. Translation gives CSPRSRYSNQPQHF.

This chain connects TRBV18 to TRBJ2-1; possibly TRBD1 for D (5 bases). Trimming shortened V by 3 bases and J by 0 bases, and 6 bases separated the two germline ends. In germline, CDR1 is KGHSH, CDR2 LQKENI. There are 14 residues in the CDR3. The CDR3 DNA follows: TGTGCCAGCTCACCGACAGACTCCTACAATGAGCAGTTCTTC. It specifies CASSPTDSYNEQFF.

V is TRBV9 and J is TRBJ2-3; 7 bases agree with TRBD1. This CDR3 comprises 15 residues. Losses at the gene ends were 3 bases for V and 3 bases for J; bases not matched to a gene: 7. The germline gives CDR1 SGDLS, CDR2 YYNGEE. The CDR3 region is CASSADRAGTDTQYF. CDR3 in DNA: TGTGCCAGCAGCGCAGACAGGGCCGGAACAGATACGCAGTATTTT.

CDR3 nucleotides: TGTGCCAGCAGTTTAATCTTTCAGGGGGCCAGCGGTTCACCCCTCCACTTT. Its protein is CASSLIFQGASGSPLHF. This chain connects TRBV27 to TRBJ1-6; 8 bases are shared with TRBD1. After removal of 2 bases from V and 9 bases from J, the junction contained 12 bases not matched to a gene. CDR3 length: 17 amino acids. CDR1 and CDR2 (germline): MNHEY, SMNVEV (reference sequence).

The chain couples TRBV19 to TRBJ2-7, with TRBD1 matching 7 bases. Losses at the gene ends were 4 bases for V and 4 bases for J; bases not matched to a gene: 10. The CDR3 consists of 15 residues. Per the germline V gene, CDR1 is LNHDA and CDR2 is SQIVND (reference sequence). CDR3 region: CASSTGTARRYEQYF. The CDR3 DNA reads TGTGCCAGTAGTACCGGGACAGCCCGTCGGTACGAGCAGTACTTC.

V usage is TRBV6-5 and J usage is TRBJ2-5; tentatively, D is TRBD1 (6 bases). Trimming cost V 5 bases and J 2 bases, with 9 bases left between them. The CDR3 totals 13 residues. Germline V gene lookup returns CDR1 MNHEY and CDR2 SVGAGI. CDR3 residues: CASSPGTQETQYF. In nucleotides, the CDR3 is TGTGCCAGCAGTCCCGGGACACAAGAGACCCAGTACTTC.